The 26 T cell receptor beta chains given below trace back to one sample, sequenced in a study of CD8 T cells in Susac syndrome. An input of about 0.45 to 1 ug of RNA was subjected to reverse transcription using random hexamers. TCRdb called the immunoSEQ multiplex PCR reads again in MiXCR, with one record for every CDR3 protein. In the table there are tens of thousands of distinct CDR3 sequences, over 85% of which are singletons. The sample comprised CD8+ T cells from PBMCs. All receptors come from a human donor with multiple sclerosis.

J is TRBJ1-1 and V is TRBV5-1; D is unclear. The CDR3 runs to 14 residues. Germline CDR1 SGHRS, CDR2 YFSETQ. Trimming cost V 0 bases and J 7 bases, with 13 bases left between them. CDR3 amino acids: CASSLAGGYGEAFF. Written as DNA, the CDR3 is TGCGCCAGCAGCTTGGCAGGAGGTTACGGTGAAGCTTTCTTT. The entire variable domain, with the rest obtained from reference TRBV5-1 and TRBJ1-1, is as follows: KAGVTQTPRYLIKTRGQQVTLSCSPISGHRSVSWYQQTPGQGLQFLFEYFSETQRNKGNFPGRFSGRQFSNSRSEMNVSTLELGDSALYLCASSLAGGYGEAFFGQGTRLTVV.

The chain carries TRBV20-1 and TRBJ2-2, with TRBD2 matching over 10 bases. The CDR3 extends over 18 amino acids. Looked up from germline, CDR1 is DFQATT and CDR2 is SNEGSKA (reference sequence). Losses at the gene ends were 0 bases for V and 5 bases for J; bases not matched to a gene: 12. CDR3 in amino acids: CSARDLSRGLAETGELFF. The DNA for the CDR3 is TGCAGTGCTAGAGATTTAAGTCGCGGACTAGCGGAGACCGGGGAGCTGTTTTTT.

This chain joins TRBV18 and TRBJ2-7, with D maybe TRBD2 (6 bases). The CDR3 runs to 15 residues. Between the trimmed V and J ends, which lost 6 bases and 2 bases, there was a span of 17 bases. The germline gives CDR1 KGHSH, CDR2 LQKENI. CDR3 in DNA: TGTGCCAGCTCGCCCCCTCGGGGAGGACCCTACGAGCAGTACTTC. It encodes CASSPPRGGPYEQYF.

This rearrangement joins TRBV3-1 to TRBJ2-1; 9 nucleotides line up with TRBD2. The V gene end was trimmed by 2 bases and the J gene end by 10 bases; junction bases not matched to a gene: 6. The germline V gene encodes CDR1 LGHDT and CDR2 YNNKEL (reference sequence). The CDR3 contains 14 residues. This CDR3 is CASSQLSGGMEQFF. The CDR3 DNA is TGTGCCAGCAGCCAATTAAGCGGGGGGATGGAGCAGTTCTTC.

The chain has TRBV7-6 and TRBJ2-7, with TRBD2 matching over 7 bases. V dropped 5 bases and J dropped 3; count of bases not matched to a gene: 19. Germline V gene lookup returns CDR1 SGHVS and CDR2 FNYEAQ. The CDR3 consists of 18 residues. CDR3: CASSGWASGALTSYEQYF. DNA of the CDR3: TGTGCCAGCAGCGGATGGGCTAGCGGCGCTCTGACTAGCTACGAGCAGTACTTC.

This clonotype was observed a few times. The chain links TRBV3-1 to TRBJ2-5; TRBD1 matches at 10 bases. From germline, CDR1 is LGHDT and CDR2 YNNKEL (reference sequence). The V and J ends lost 3 bases and 0 bases, in that order; junction bases with no gene match: 1. This CDR3 is 15 amino acids long. CDR3 sequence: CASSQGTGDQETQYF. The CDR3 DNA sequence: TGTGCCAGCAGCCAGGGGACAGGGGACCAAGAGACCCAGTACTTC.

V usage is TRBV5-1 and J usage is TRBJ2-5; TRBD2 agrees at 14 bases. This CDR3 has 15 residues. The germline V gene encodes CDR1 SGHRS and CDR2 YFSETQ. J was trimmed by 5 bases and V by 4 bases; bases with no gene match: 4. The CDR3 loop reads CASSPGTSGGETQYF. Here the CDR3 DNA reads TGCGCCAGCAGCCCCGGGACTAGCGGGGGTGAGACCCAGTACTTC.

V usage is TRBV29-1 and J usage is TRBJ2-5; the D gene is possibly TRBD2 (5 bases). Germline V gene lookup returns CDR1 SQVTM and CDR2 ANQGSEA. The CDR3 contains 11 residues. Trimming shortened V by 6 bases and J by 2 bases, and 7 bases separated the two germline ends. The CDR3 loop is CSVEGQETQYF. Here the CDR3 DNA reads TGCAGCGTCGAGGGACAAGAGACCCAGTACTTC.

The chain employs TRBV5-6 and TRBJ2-3; 10 bases fit TRBD2. The germline CDR1 and CDR2 sequences are SGHDT and YYEEEE. V trimming: 0 bases; J trimming: 0 bases; junction bases outside the gene matches: 4. CDR3 size: 17 residues. The CDR3 here is CASSLGFSGRSTDTQYF. As DNA, the CDR3 is TGTGCCAGCAGCTTGGGGTTTAGCGGGAGGAGCACAGATACGCAGTATTTT.

This chain links TRBV27 with TRBJ2-7, with a possible D match to TRBD1 (6 bases). Between the trimmed V and J ends, which lost 5 bases and 6 bases, there was a span of 14 bases. Germline V gives CDR1 MNHEY, CDR2 SMNVEV (reference sequence). The CDR3 consists of 13 residues. CDR3 loop: CASSQGLLSEQYF. DNA of the CDR3: TGTGCCAGCAGTCAGGGGTTACTCTCCGAGCAGTACTTC.

This clonotype was observed once. The J gene is TRBJ1-2, the V gene TRBV29-1; 8 nucleotides line up with TRBD1. V shed 7 bases and J 2 bases; nucleotides not matched to a gene: 6. The germline V gene has CDR1 SQVTM and CDR2 ANQGSEA. The CDR3 totals 13 residues. The CDR3 region is CSGYRGTNYGYTF. CDR3 DNA: TGCAGCGGATACAGGGGGACGAACTATGGCTACACCTTC.

The chain is built from TRBV13 and TRBJ2-1; 7 nucleotides line up with TRBD2. This CDR3 region has 15 residues. Germline V gene sequence: CDR1 PRHDT, CDR2 FYEKMQ (reference sequence). The V gene end was trimmed by 3 bases and the J gene end by 4 bases; junction bases not matched to a gene: 6. The CDR3 nucleotides read TGTGCCAGCAGCTTCGGGCTAGCGGAGTACAATGAGCAGTTCTTC. Translated, it gives CASSFGLAEYNEQFF.

V gene TRBV2 combines with J gene TRBJ2-1, with D unresolved. V was pared by 7 bases and J by 5 bases, with 6 bases between. The germline CDR1 and CDR2 sequences are SNHLY and FYNNEI. This CDR3 is 11 amino acids long. CDR3 coding DNA: TGTGCCAGCACCTTCAACAATGAGCAGTTCTTC. Protein: CASTFNNEQFF.

This rearrangement joins TRBV7-9 to TRBJ2-1, with unresolved D. Germline assignment: CDR1 SEHNR and CDR2 FQNEAQ (reference sequence). V lost 5 bases and J lost 0, with 14 bases in between. This CDR3 region has 16 residues. CDR3 in DNA: TGTGCCAGCAGCATACGACTGGGCCCCTCCTACAATGAGCAGTTCTTC. Amino acid sequence: CASSIRLGPSYNEQFF.

The rearrangement links TRBV7-3 to TRBJ1-2; 9 bases fit TRBD1. Germline trimming cut 1 base from V and 4 bases from J; bases unmatched to any gene: 4. Germline V gene lookup returns CDR1 SGHTA and CDR2 FQGTGA. This CDR3 region has 15 residues. DNA for the CDR3: TGTGCCAGCAGCTTAAACGGACAGGGGCCCTATGGCTACACCTTC. Translated: CASSLNGQGPYGYTF. Based on the CDR3 plus reference TRBV7-3 and TRBJ1-2, the full variable domain is GAGVSQTPSNKVTEKGKYVELRCDPISGHTALYWYRQSLGQGPEFLIYFQGTGAADDSGLPNDRFFAVRPEGSVSTLKIQRTERGDSAVYLCASSLNGQGPYGYTFGSGTRLTVV.

This rearrangement joins TRBV9 to TRBJ2-2; D is undetermined. V was clipped by 4 bases and J by 4 bases, with 8 bases between them. Looked up from germline, CDR1 is SGDLS and CDR2 is YYNGEE. The CDR3 is made up of 13 amino acids. CDR3 region: CASSPPVTGELFF. The CDR3 DNA reads TGTGCCAGCAGCCCGCCGGTCACCGGGGAGCTGTTTTTT.

The gene calls are TRBV7-6 and TRBJ1-6, with 9 bases fitting TRBD1. Germline CDR1 reads SGHVS; CDR2 reads FNYEAQ. The V gene end was trimmed by 5 bases and the J gene end by 10 bases; junction bases not matched to a gene: 6. This CDR3 is 14 amino acids long. The CDR3 region is CASSPGQGRSPLHF. DNA of the CDR3: TGTGCCAGCAGCCCGGGACAGGGCCGATCACCCCTCCACTTT.

CDR3 nucleotides: TGTGCCAGCAGCGAACTAGCGGGTCTAGATACGCAGTATTTT. Residues: CASSELAGLDTQYF. The chain links TRBV11-1 to TRBJ2-3, with TRBD2 matching over 9 bases. Trimming took 5 bases from V and 5 from J; bases not matched to a gene: 5. The CDR3 consists of 14 residues. Germline CDR1 reads SGHAT; CDR2 reads FQDESV (reference sequence).

This chain uses TRBV12-3 or TRBV12-4 with TRBJ2-7; D possibly matches TRBD1 or TRBD2 (5 bases each). This CDR3 comprises 16 residues. Trimming shortened V by 5 bases and J by 2 bases, and 19 bases separated the two germline ends. Here the CDR3 reads CASSPLQWGRPYEQYF. The CDR3 coding sequence is TGTGCCAGCAGTCCGCTCCAATGGGGACGGCCCTACGAGCAGTACTTC.

This clonotype was detected once. The chain has TRBV4-1 and TRBJ2-7; D uncertain. This CDR3 is 15 amino acids long. Germline values: CDR1 MGHRA, CDR2 YSYEKL. V lost 1 base and J 0 bases, leaving 10 bases between the germline ends. The CDR3 DNA follows: TGCGCCAGCAGCCAAGGTTCGGACCCCTCCTACGAGCAGTACTTC. Residues: CASSQGSDPSYEQYF.

This clonotype showed up just once. The chain is built from TRBV30 and TRBJ2-2; D gene ambiguous. V lost 3 bases and J 4 bases, leaving 9 bases between the germline ends. The CDR3 runs to 13 residues. Germline V gene sequence: CDR1 GTSNPN, CDR2 SVGIG (reference sequence). CDR3 residues: CAWSLQSTGELFF. CDR3 coding DNA: TGTGCCTGGAGCCTCCAATCCACCGGGGAGCTGTTTTTT.

The V call is TRBV30, the J call TRBJ1-2, with unresolved D. The length of the CDR3 is 11 residues. Germline CDR1 and CDR2: GTSNPN and SVGIG (reference sequence). V lost 5 bases and J lost 6, with 10 bases in between. The CDR3: CAWHLANGYTF. Here the CDR3 DNA reads TGTGCCTGGCATTTGGCGAATGGCTACACCTTC.

The V call is TRBV7-6, the J call TRBJ1-1; 11 positions match TRBD1. In germline, CDR1 is SGHVS, CDR2 FNYEAQ. CDR3 length: 16 amino acids. After removal of 7 bases from V and 2 bases from J, the junction contained 9 bases not matched to a gene. In nucleotides, the CDR3 is TGTGCCAGCATCCCGGGACAGGGGGACTCTAACACTGAAGCTTTCTTT. Its translation is CASIPGQGDSNTEAFF.

The chain recombines TRBV19 with TRBJ2-1, with D tentatively TRBD1 (5 bases). Trimming took off 5 bases at V and 8 bases at J, with 10 bases between the two ends. This CDR3 has 12 residues. Germline loops: CDR1 LNHDA, CDR2 SQIVND (reference sequence). The CDR3 bases are TGTGCCAGTAGTGACAGTTACGATGAGCAGTTCTTC. Its translation is CASSDSYDEQFF. Based on the CDR3 plus reference TRBV19 and TRBJ2-1, the full variable domain is DGGITQSPKYLFRKEGQNVTLSCEQNLNHDAMYWYRQDPGQGLRLIYYSQIVNDFQKGDIAEGYSVSREKKESFPLTVTSAQKNPTAFYLCASSDSYDEQFFGPGTRLTVL.

The chain employs TRBV29-1 and TRBJ2-7; D gene ambiguous. The CDR3 runs to 13 residues. V lost 2 bases to trimming and J lost 4 bases, with 12 bases between them. In germline, CDR1 is SQVTM, CDR2 ANQGSEA. The CDR3 loop is CSVELKDGYEQYF. The CDR3 DNA sequence: TGCAGCGTTGAACTCAAGGACGGTTACGAGCAGTACTTC.

The chain carries TRBV14 and TRBJ1-6; D is unclear. CDR1 SGHDN and CDR2 FVKESK come from the germline V gene. V gave up 4 bases and J gave up 9 bases, with 10 bases separating them. The CDR3 is 13 amino acids. CDR3 bases: TGTGCCAGCAGCCTTGGAAGAGGTTCACCCCTCCACTTT. Encoded protein: CASSLGRGSPLHF. Complete variable domain (other parts from reference TRBV14 and TRBJ1-6): EAGVTQFPSHSVIEKGQTVTLRCDPISGHDNLYWYRRVMGKEIKFLLHFVKESKQDESGMPNNRFLAERTGGTYSTLKVQPAELEDSGVYFCASSLGRGSPLHFGNGTRLTVT.